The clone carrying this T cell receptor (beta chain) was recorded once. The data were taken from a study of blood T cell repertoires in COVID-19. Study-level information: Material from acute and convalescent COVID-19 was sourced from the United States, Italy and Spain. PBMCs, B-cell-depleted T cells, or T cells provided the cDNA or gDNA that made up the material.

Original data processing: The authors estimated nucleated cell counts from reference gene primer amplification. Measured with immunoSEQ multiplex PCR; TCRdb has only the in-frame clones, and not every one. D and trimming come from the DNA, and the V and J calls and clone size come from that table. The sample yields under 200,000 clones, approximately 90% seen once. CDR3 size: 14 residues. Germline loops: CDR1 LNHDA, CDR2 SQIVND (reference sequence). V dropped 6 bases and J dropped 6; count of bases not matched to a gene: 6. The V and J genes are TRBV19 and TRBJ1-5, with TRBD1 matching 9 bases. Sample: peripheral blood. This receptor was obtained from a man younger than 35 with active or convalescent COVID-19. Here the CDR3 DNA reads TGTGCCAGTAGACATACAGGGGGCCTTCAGCCCCAGCATTTT. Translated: CASRHTGGLQPQHF.